This TCR beta chain was sequenced for a study of identifying expanded T cells in peripheral blood. Study results and caveats: Over around two and four weeks, about 17 and 20 clones changed, versus around 1.2 between replicates. Variance in clone template counts between two-week samples significantly increased with total template count across all healthy donors.

Healthy donors had no documented immune events, such as infections, while sampled. With respect to this clone: What it recognizes is unknown.

V was shortened by 7 bases and J by 3 bases, with 15 bases between the two germline ends. The germline CDR1 and CDR2 sequences are MRHNA and SNTAGT. The CDR3 contains 14 residues. The protocol was immunoSEQ multiplex PCR, while the TCRdb copy is restricted to in-frame clones and leaves out a portion. The table lists about 81,000 clones, about 83% of them singletons, with roughly 21% in the top ten. Input material: blood. The chain is built from TRBV6-4 and TRBJ1-1, with D unresolved. The TCR was taken from a person aged 18 to 69 in good health. The DNA of the CDR3 is TGTGCCAGCAAAAAAGATTGGTTGGACACTGAAGCTTTCTTT. This gives the protein CASKKDWLDTEAFF.